Below, 11 T cell receptor beta chains from the same sample are listed, as sequenced in a study of regulatory T cells in long-lasting Graves disease. Documented time point: persistent/refractory GD, antithyroid drugs over 5 years with positive TRAb. There was RNA extracted from PBMCs, and the TCR library was made from it. Assembly of TCR beta libraries relied on iRepertoire HTBI primers together with Arm-PCR of CDR3 regions. MiXCR, run by TCRdb on the multiplex PCR reads, gives a single entry per CDR3 protein. The data hold about 660,000 distinct CDR3 sequences, with around 30% observed a single time. Specimen: peripheral blood mononuclear cells (PBMCs), collected when the disease was refractory, from a patient treated with antithyroid drugs. The receptors here all came from a female donor with Graves disease.

The table lists this clonotype with a few counts. J is TRBJ1-2 and V is TRBV6-1; TRBD1 might be the D (5 bases). The CDR3 totals 13 residues. CDR1 is MNHNS and CDR2 is SASEGT in the germline V gene. Between the trimmed V and J ends, which lost 2 bases and 5 bases, there was a span of 9 bases. CDR3 sequence (DNA): TGTGCCAGCAGTGAAATGCGGGGGTATGGCTACACCTTC. Translating gives CASSEMRGYGYTF.

About this clonotype itself: A much larger clonotype is one base distant, so this may be a read error. The chain combines TRBV28 with TRBJ2-5, with D perhaps matching TRBD1 (5 bases). Germline-derived CDR1 and CDR2 are MDHEN and SYDVKM. This CDR3 contains 13 residues. The germline V and J ends were trimmed by 8 bases and 1 base, with 11 bases remaining between them. The CDR3 loop reads CASQGATQETQYF. In DNA form, the CDR3 reads TGTGCCAGCCAGGGCGCGACCCAAGAGACCCAGTACTTC.

The chain combines TRBV9 with TRBJ1-3; no reliable D call. Between the trimmed V and J ends, which lost 4 bases and 6 bases, there was a span of 20 bases. The CDR3 is 16 amino acids. Germline V gene lookup returns CDR1 SGDLS and CDR2 YYNGEE. For the CDR3, the DNA is TGTGCCAGCAGCCCCCAGGATGGGGATGTCGAAAACACCATATATTTT. The encoded protein is CASSPQDGDVENTIYF.

This chain links TRBV20-1 with TRBJ1-3, with 7 bases matching TRBD1. Germline CDR1 and CDR2: DFQATT and SNEGSKA (reference sequence). The V gene end was trimmed by 6 bases and the J gene end by 4 bases; junction bases not matched to a gene: 9. CDR3 length: 14 amino acids. CDR3 nucleotide sequence: TGCAGTGCACCCGACAGGGCAGAGGGAAACACCATATATTTT. It codes for CSAPDRAEGNTIYF.

This clonotype occurred many times. At one end the junction does not follow the germline gene, possibly because of a read error. This chain joins TRBV5-1 and TRBJ1-5; D is ambiguous. Germline V gives CDR1 SGHRS, CDR2 YFSETQ. The CDR3 loop spans 15 amino acids. The CDR3 sequence: CASSLDGRSNQPQHF. CDR3 DNA: TGTGCCAGCAGCTTAGACGGCAGGAGCAATCAGCCCCAGCATTTT.

This clonotype was found a few times. The CDR3 spells CATSRDGQVYEQYF. The CDR3 coding sequence is TGTGCCACCAGCAGAGATGGTCAGGTCTACGAGCAGTACTTC. The chain has TRBV15 and TRBJ2-7, with D uncertain. This CDR3 comprises 14 residues. Germline CDR1 is LNHNV and CDR2 is YYDKDF (reference sequence). V lost 0 bases to trimming and J lost 3 bases, with 9 bases between them.

This clonotype was seen repeatedly, ten times or more. The chain links TRBV19 to TRBJ2-5, with D unclear. Per germline, CDR1 LNHDA and CDR2 SQIVND (reference sequence). The V and J ends lost 5 bases and 2 bases respectively, with 12 bases between them. This CDR3 has 14 residues. In nucleotides, the CDR3 is TGTGCCAGTAGTCTACCGGGCCAGCAAGAGACCCAGTACTTC. This codes for CASSLPGQQETQYF.

The chain employs TRBV5-1 and TRBJ1-2; D is uncertain. The CDR3 length is 15 residues. V lost 6 bases to trimming and J lost 8 bases, with 23 bases between them. Germline CDR1 SGHRS, CDR2 YFSETQ. This CDR3 reads CASNLAAGLREGYTF. The CDR3 DNA sequence: TGCGCCAGCAACCTGGCGGCAGGTCTAAGGGAAGGCTACACCTTC.

This clonotype was seen a handful of times. This chain links TRBV18 with TRBJ1-4; 7 bases match TRBD1. With 6 bases clipped from V and 8 bases from J, the junction kept 9 bases outside the gene matches. Per the germline V gene, CDR1 is KGHSH and CDR2 is LQKENI. This CDR3 contains 14 residues. CDR3 in DNA: TGTGCCAGCTCGCCTACAGGGGTACGGGAAAAACTGTTTTTT. Protein: CASSPTGVREKLFF.

Many counts were recorded for this clonotype. The J gene is TRBJ2-7, the V gene TRBV3-1; 9 bases are a match to TRBD2. Germline V CDR1 and CDR2: LGHDT, YNNKEL (reference sequence). The V segment lost 5 bases and the J segment 2 bases; nucleotides outside the gene matches: 7. The CDR3 is 15 amino acids. The CDR3 here is CASSWRLAGTYEQYF. CDR3 sequence (DNA): TGTGCCAGCAGCTGGCGTCTAGCGGGAACCTACGAGCAGTACTTC.

This clonotype was recorded at least ten times. The V gene is TRBV12-3 or TRBV12-4, the J gene TRBJ1-1; D is unresolved. CDR3 length: 15 amino acids. Trimming removed 7 bases from V and 1 base from J, with 16 bases in between. CDR3 DNA: TGTGCCAGCATACGGGCTGTCTGGGGGAACACTGAAGCTTTCTTT. Its protein product is CASIRAVWGNTEAFF.